This T cell receptor (beta chain) derives from a study of T cells after somatic rescue of genetic block. Germline values: CDR1 SGHNT, CDR2 YENEEA. The CDR3 spans 14 residues. The V and J ends lost 5 bases and 5 bases, in that order; junction bases with no gene match: 7. Generated by immunoSEQ multiplex PCR, the TCRdb table keeps only in-frame clones and is missing some. The sample has tens of thousands of clones, roughly 90% seen once. The sequence was obtained from a young man. Sequences were obtained from peripheral blood mononuclear cells (PBMCs). The chain joins TRBV11-3 to TRBJ2-5; TRBD1 aligns across 8 bases. The CDR3 DNA reads as TGTGCCAGCAGCCCCCGGACAGGGCTGGAGACCCAGTACTTC. Translated: CASSPRTGLETQYF.